This T cell receptor (beta chain) was sequenced for a study of beta chain features in type 1 diabetes. Turning to this clone: What it recognizes is unknown.

Study-wide results and caveats: Among type 1 diabetes patients, VDJ junctions had fewer insertions and more deletions.

The CDR3 sequence is 15 residues long. Germline-derived CDR1 and CDR2 are SNHLY and FYNNEI. V lost 3 bases and J 7 bases, leaving 15 bases between the germline ends. Reverse transcription of all isolated RNA meant that expressed TCRB transcripts were sequenced. It was found that naive, central memory and regulatory T cell samples averaged approximately 3.9 million reads. Profiling relied on immunoSEQ multiplex PCR, and the TCRdb table lists in-frame clones only, not all of them. Of 600,000 to 650,000 clones listed, about 16% are singletons. Material: naive CD4+ T cells from blood. This chain links TRBV2 with TRBJ2-2; D is perhaps TRBD1 or TRBD2 (5 bases each). This sequence originates from a man between 18 and 35 years old in good health. The CDR3 spells CASSEQGDKGGELFF. The CDR3 nucleotides read TGTGCCAGCAGTGAGCAGGGAGATAAGGGCGGGGAGCTGTTTTTT.